What follows are 8 T cell receptor beta chains derived from one specimen sequenced in a study of blood T cell repertoires in COVID-19. Libraries were prepared by immunoSEQ multiplex PCR; TCRdb keeps only in-frame clonotypes and omits some of them. The sample yields 250,000 or so clones, around 89% seen once. The sequenced material came from PBMCs or T cells enriched from blood (not recorded which). The receptors come from a man aged 45-60 years who had been exposed to COVID-19.

A single count supports this clone. This chain joins TRBV7-9 and TRBJ1-2, with 12 bases identical to TRBD1. V lost 5 bases, J lost 5 bases, and 9 bases stayed unmatched. Germline-derived CDR1 and CDR2 are SEHNR and FQNEAQ (reference sequence). There are 16 residues in the CDR3. This CDR3 reads CASSPGQGARVYGYTF. As DNA, the CDR3 is TGTGCCAGCAGCCCGGGACAGGGGGCGCGAGTTTATGGCTACACCTTC.

V is TRBV3-1 (or the pseudogene TRBV3-2) and J is TRBJ1-2; D is uncertain. The germline V gene has CDR1 LGHDT and CDR2 YNNKEL (reference sequence). This CDR3 contains 14 residues. V was trimmed by 6 bases and J by 0 bases, leaving 11 bases between them. In DNA form, the CDR3 reads TGTGCCAGCAGTCCCCGCGCGTCTAACTATGGCTACACCTTC. It encodes CASSPRASNYGYTF.

The genes are TRBV18 and TRBJ2-1, with D possibly being TRBD1 (5 bases). The V end lost 1 base, the J end lost 8 bases, and 9 bases lay between the germline ends. This CDR3 has 13 amino acids. CDR1 is KGHSH, CDR2 LQKENI, per germline. The CDR3 region has the DNA TGTGCCAGCTCACCACAACAAGGGGATGAGCAGTTCTTC. Residues: CASSPQQGDEQFF.

The chain employs TRBV25-1 and TRBJ2-1; the D gene is possibly TRBD2 (6 bases). Trimming pared 3 bases from V and 2 bases from J, leaving 14 bases between. The CDR3 runs 16 residues. Germline V gene sequence: CDR1 MGHDK, CDR2 SYGVNS. The CDR3 nucleotides read TGTGCCAGCAGTGATCGCGCCGCGGGACCCTACAATGAGCAGTTCTTC. This gives the protein CASSDRAAGPYNEQFF. The full variable domain, rest sourced from reference TRBV25-1 and TRBJ2-1, is EADIYQTPRYLVIGTGKKITLECSQTMGHDKMYWYQQDPGMELHLIHYSYGVNSTEKGDLSSESTVSRIRTEHFPLTLESARPSHTSQYLCASSDRAAGPYNEQFFGPGTRLTVL.

This clone turned up a few times. V and J are TRBV9 and TRBJ2-1; no reliable D call. Trimming removed 0 bases at V and 4 bases at J, with 11 bases between. Per germline, CDR1 SGDLS and CDR2 YYNGEE. CDR3 length equals 15 residues. CDR3 sequence: CASSVDGTTYNEQFF. CDR3 nucleotides: TGTGCCAGCAGCGTAGACGGAACTACTTACAATGAGCAGTTCTTC.

The gene calls are TRBV21-1 and TRBJ2-7; TRBD2 reflects the table's D call only, with no check against the DNA. TRBV21-1 is recorded as a pseudogene. This CDR3 is built from 18 residues. The chain's CDR3 is CASSKPRVLSGNSYEQYV. The CDR3 nucleotides are TGTGCCAGCAGCAAACCCAGGGTACTTAGCGGCAATTCCTACGAGCAGTACGTC.

The gene calls are TRBV6-5 and TRBJ2-7, with a tentative D call TRBD1 (5 bases). CDR3 length: 14 amino acids. Germline CDR1 is MNHEY and CDR2 is SVGAGI. V lost 6 bases and J lost 2, with 14 bases in between. This chain's CDR3 is CASSRPGNPYEQYV. In DNA, the CDR3 is TGTGCCAGCAGCCGTCCAGGGAACCCCTACGAGCAGTACGTC.

The genes are TRBV18 and TRBJ1-6; possible D gene TRBD1, 5 bases. The CDR3 consists of 14 residues. V lost 2 bases to trimming and J lost 7 bases, with 9 bases between them. Germline V gene lookup returns CDR1 KGHSH and CDR2 LQKENI. The CDR3 spells CASSPGGGNSPLHF. For the CDR3, the DNA is TGTGCCAGCTCACCAGGGGGGGGGAATTCACCCCTCCACTTT.